This T cell receptor beta chain was sequenced in a study of OX40 agonist ivuxolimab in advanced cancers. Overall study context: One hepatocellular carcinoma and a couple of cutaneous melanoma patients partially responded. The study, taken as a whole, reports: CD4+ and CD8+ T cells in blood underwent clonal expansion by week 6 at 0.1 to 3.0 mg/kg.

CDR1 is MDHEN and CDR2 is SYDVKM in the germline V gene. V was clipped by 3 bases and J by 4 bases; unmatched bases: 14. CDR3 size: 17 residues. Blood was sampled at baseline, cycle 4 day 1, and cycle 7 day 1. In regard to this clone: The antigen is not known.

Using immunoSEQ multiplex PCR, the repertoire was profiled, and TCRdb retains in-frame clones only, with some absent. This table has 65,000 to 85,000 clones, 85% to 90% appearing once. This clonotype originated in an adult with an advanced solid tumor such as melanoma, head and neck, liver or kidney cancer. This rearrangement joins TRBV28 to TRBJ1-1, with TRBD1 identical over 7 bases. Source: CD4+ or CD8+ T cells sorted from blood, taken in a trial of the OX40 agonist ivuxolimab. CDR3 residues: CASSFRLGQTGATEAFF. The DNA for the CDR3 is TGTGCCAGCAGTTTTAGATTGGGGCAAACAGGGGCCACTGAAGCTTTCTTT.